This TCR beta chain was sequenced in a study of CD8 T cells in ankylosing spondylitis. This clonotype has at least ten counts. The antigen remains unidentified. Study-level results: Characteristic, it appeared, of ankylosing spondylitis blood was a TCR beta motif of about eight highly homologous variants. Reactive arthritis synovial fluid and blood previously showed some of these motif variants. Reportedly, significant enrichment of disease-linked clones occurred in matched ankylosing spondylitis synovial fluid.

Library preparation for TCR beta used quantitative 5'-RACE with molecular barcodes. A single record per CDR3 protein comes from TCRdb applying MiXCR to the 5' RACE reads. The sample shows 700,000 to 850,000 distinct CDR3 sequences, roughly 12% of them seen only once. The CDR3 spans 15 residues. V was shortened by 0 bases and J by 8 bases, with 16 bases between the two germline ends. The germline gives CDR1 LNHNV, CDR2 YYDKDF (reference sequence). The sequence came from a male donor with ankylosing spondylitis. The source material was blood, either unsorted or a sorted T cell fraction (not recorded which). The chain employs TRBV15 and TRBJ1-2, with D perhaps matching TRBD1 (6 bases). CDR3 nucleotides: TGTGCCACCAGCAGAGATGACAGGATAGCGTACGGCTACACCTTC. This codes for CATSRDDRIAYGYTF.